The entry below gives a single TCR beta chain sequence along with its context. Its specificity is unknown. The sample originates from a study of T cell responses to AZD1222 COVID-19 vaccine. Repertoires were generated with immunoSEQ multiplex PCR, while TCRdb's copy carries only in-frame clones and drops some. Found here are 100,000 to 150,000 clones, 80% to 90% of them singletons; the top ten hold about a fifth. Whole-study findings and limits: Only a handful of AZD1222 recipients, roughly six in all, had baseline seropositivity.

Germline loops: CDR1 SGHDT, CDR2 YYEEEE. Trimming took off 6 bases at V and 3 bases at J, with 21 bases between the two ends. The CDR3 runs 16 residues. The material sequenced was peripheral blood, taken on day 0 of AZD1222 vaccination. The clonotype comes from an adult in good health. The chain employs TRBV5-6 and TRBJ1-2, with unresolved D. The CDR3 bases are TGTGCCAGCAAATCACCCGTTGTAAGTTTGCACTATGGCTACACCTTC. As protein: CASKSPVVSLHYGYTF. The variable domain in full, with the rest retrieved from reference TRBV5-6 and TRBJ1-2, is DAGVTQSPTHLIKTRGQQVTLRCSPKSGHDTVSWYQQALGQGPQFIFQYYEEEERQRGNFPDRFSGHQFPNYSSELNVNALLLGDSALYLCASKSPVVSLHYGYTFGSGTRLTVV.